This record covers a single TCR beta chain. Its antigen remains unknown. The sample comes from a study of shared clonotypes between healthy human individuals. Whole-study context: Each donor's CD8 memory used one plate, CD8 naive two, each CD4 subset three.

The CDR3 is made up of 14 amino acids. V gave up 4 bases and J gave up 0 bases; unmatched junction bases: 3. Germline CDR1 SGHRS, CDR2 YFSETQ. TCRdb's table, derived via immunoSEQ multiplex PCR, lists solely in-frame clones and lacks some. The sample has around 2.5 million clones; over 85% are singletons. Overall study results and limits: Rarefaction analysis demonstrated incomplete sorted-subset sequencing notwithstanding large depth.

The specimen sequenced was naive CD4+ T cells from PBMCs. Subset: CD45RA+ positively selected. The chain recombines TRBV5-1 with TRBJ1-1; 7 bases agree with TRBD1. The source is a man between 18 and 29 years old in good health. Some clones in this sample may be carry-over from other donors' samples. CDR3 bases: TGCGCCAGCAGCCCCCAGGGGGTGAACACTGAAGCTTTCTTT. Encoded protein: CASSPQGVNTEAFF.